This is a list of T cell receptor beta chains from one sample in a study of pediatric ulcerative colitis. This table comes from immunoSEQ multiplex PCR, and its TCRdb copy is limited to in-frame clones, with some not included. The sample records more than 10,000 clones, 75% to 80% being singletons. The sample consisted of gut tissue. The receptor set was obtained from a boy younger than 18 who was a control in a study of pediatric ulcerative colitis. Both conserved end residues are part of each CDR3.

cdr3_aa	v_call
CASRLGSGLGNQPQHF	TRBV7-2
CASSLLFPSYNEQFF	TRBV11-3
CASSDSWGTEAFF	TRBV6-4
CASSSRLALTGELFF	TRBV5-6
CASSLETGGYTF	TRBV7-2
CASSFTGGADTEAFF	TRBV11-3
CASSGGTPGTQYF	TRBV7-9
CASSLVSSAWDPRTQYF	TRBV7-2
CASSYDRVSNTGELFF	TRBV7-8
CASSFDRDEQYF	TRBV7-9
CASSPERPAGDEKLFF	TRBV5-1
CASSIGFGGVGETQYF	TRBV19
CASSIGPAGDGYEQYF	TRBV19
CSVESSNYGYTF	TRBV29-1
CASSLDYGVGGDGYTF	TRBV7-2
CSVVGETFGNTIYF	TRBV29-1
CASTQRGASNTDTQYF	TRBV4-2
CASSQGLVTDTQYF	TRBV7-3
CASSQVPPPDTEAFF	TRBV4-1
CASSQSRTGTGAVGYTF	TRBV4-3
CASSLKWERQNNEQFF	TRBV11-1
CASSLDGDNYEQYF	TRBV11-3
CASSEGRTYGYTF	TRBV6-1
CASSHRSVEQFF	TRBV4-1
CASSLDGGLSTDTQYF	TRBV7-2
CASSSLAGDVNTQYF	TRBV2
CASSLEDYEQYF	TRBV6-6
CASSVTGGTGELFF	TRBV19
CASSLERHFTGELFF	TRBV5-1
CASSREMNTEAFF	TRBV6-6
CASSQEGVAGGSWETQYF	TRBV4-1
CSVEGASSGANVLTF	TRBV29-1
CASSAAGGIETQYF	TRBV6-1
CASSLVGGRSDTQYF	TRBV7-2
CASSPTAGANQPQHF	TRBV9
CAWSVGYYNEQFF	TRBV30
CASWDSSYEQYF	TRBV9
CASSLGTNNEQFF	TRBV7-3
CASSFARRGEKLFF	TRBV27
CASSLEQNTEAFF	TRBV7-3
CASSGAGWETQYF	TRBV6-1
CAWSEILRDEQFF	TRBV30
CASSTRLTGELFF	TRBV9
CASSEIRGETQYF	TRBV7-3
CASSLQDAYGYTF	TRBV5-1
CASSRISGGVTDTQYF	TRBV7-9
CASTTDSLGAVNTEAFF	TRBV28